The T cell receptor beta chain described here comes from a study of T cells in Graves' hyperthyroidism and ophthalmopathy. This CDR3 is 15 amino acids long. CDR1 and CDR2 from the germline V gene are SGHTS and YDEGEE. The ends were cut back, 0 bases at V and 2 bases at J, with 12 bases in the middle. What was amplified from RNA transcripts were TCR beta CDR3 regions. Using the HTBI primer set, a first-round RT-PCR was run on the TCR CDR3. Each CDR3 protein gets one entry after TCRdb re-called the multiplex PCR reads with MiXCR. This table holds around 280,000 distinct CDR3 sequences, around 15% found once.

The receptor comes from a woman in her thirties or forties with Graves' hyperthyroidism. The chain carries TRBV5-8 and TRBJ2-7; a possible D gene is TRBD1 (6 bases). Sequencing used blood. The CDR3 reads CASSLARGITYEQYF. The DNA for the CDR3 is TGTGCCAGCAGCTTGGCCAGGGGAATAACCTACGAGCAGTACTTC.